The 31 T cell receptor beta chains in this list originate from one sample, sequenced in a study of blood T cell repertoires in COVID-19. This table comes from immunoSEQ multiplex PCR, and its TCRdb copy is limited to in-frame clones, with some not included. The table includes about 180,000 clones, approximately 85% detected once. What was sequenced was PBMCs or T cells enriched from blood (not recorded which). These TCRs come from a man in his forties who had recovered from COVID-19.

The chain recombines TRBV6-1 with TRBJ2-2; 7 nucleotides align to TRBD2. This CDR3 spans 15 amino acids. Germline V CDR1 and CDR2: MNHNS, SASEGT. The V gene end was trimmed by 2 bases and the J gene end by 4 bases; junction bases not matched to a gene: 4. CDR3 loop: CASSEWGGATGELFF. For the CDR3, the DNA is TGTGCCAGCAGTGAATGGGGGGGAGCCACCGGGGAGCTGTTTTTT.

The CDR3 bases are TGTGCCAGCTCACCTAAAGGACAGGGGCCTACGAACACCGGGGAGCTGTTTTTT. It encodes CASSPKGQGPTNTGELFF. This sequence joins TRBV18 and TRBJ2-2, with 9 bases aligning to TRBD1. The CDR3 is made up of 18 amino acids. After removal of 3 bases from V and 0 bases from J, the junction contained 8 bases not matched to a gene. The germline CDR1 and CDR2 sequences are KGHSH and LQKENI.

The chain couples TRBV11-2 to TRBJ2-2; 7 bases fit TRBD1. The CDR3 runs to 14 residues. V gave up 5 bases and J gave up 2 bases; unmatched junction bases: 2. The germline V gene encodes CDR1 SGHAT and CDR2 FQNNGV. CDR3 in DNA: TGTGCCAGCAGCCGGGACAGAAACACCGGGGAGCTGTTTTTT. It encodes CASSRDRNTGELFF. The full variable domain, rest sourced from reference TRBV11-2 and TRBJ2-2, is EAGVAQSPRYKIIEKRQSVAFWCNPISGHATLYWYQQILGQGPKLLIQFQNNGVVDDSQLPKDRFSAERLKGVDSTLKIQPAKLEDSAVYLCASSRDRNTGELFFGEGSRLTVL.

This chain joins TRBV2 and TRBJ1-2, with D uncertain. Trimming removed 8 bases at V and 8 bases at J, with 18 bases between. Germline CDR1 reads SNHLY; CDR2 reads FYNNEI. The CDR3 is 13 residues long. The CDR3 nucleotides are TGTGCCAGCTGCGAGGATTATGGAGACGGCTACACCTTC. It codes for CASCEDYGDGYTF.

V and J are TRBV30 and TRBJ2-1; a weak D match, TRBD1 (6 bases). Germline CDR1 and CDR2: GTSNPN and SVGIG (reference sequence). Trimming took 7 bases from V and 3 from J, leaving 16 bases between them. There are 14 residues in the CDR3. The CDR3 reads CASLDRSHYNEQFF. The CDR3, as DNA: TGTGCCTCCCTCGACAGGAGTCACTACAATGAGCAGTTCTTC.

V gene TRBV12-5 combines with J gene TRBJ2-3; no firm D call. Germline V gene lookup returns CDR1 LGHNT and CDR2 FRNRAP. This CDR3 has 13 amino acids. V gave up 7 bases and J gave up 0 bases, with 8 bases separating them. The CDR3: CASAQSSTDTQYF. CDR3 in DNA: TGTGCTAGTGCCCAATCCAGCACAGATACGCAGTATTTT.

DNA for the CDR3: TGTGCCACCAGTGATTACGGGACAAATTATGGCTACACCTTC. Translating gives CATSDYGTNYGYTF. The J gene is TRBJ1-2, the V gene TRBV24-1; TRBD1 is a possible D gene (6 bases). This CDR3 has 14 residues. Germline CDR1 KGHDR, CDR2 SFDVKD. Trimming shortened V by 2 bases and J by 5 bases, and 11 bases separated the two germline ends.

The chain carries TRBV2 and TRBJ2-2; TRBD1 matches at 8 bases. Germline V lookup: CDR1 SNHLY, CDR2 FYNNEI. The ends lost 5 bases at V and 0 bases at J; junction bases unmatched: 5. CDR3 size: 16 residues. CDR3 nucleotide sequence: TGTGCCAGCAGTCAGCAGGGGGCCCCGAACACCGGGGAGCTGTTTTTT. Its translation is CASSQQGAPNTGELFF.

The chain uses TRBV5-1 and TRBJ1-2; 8 positions agree with TRBD1. Trimming at V came to 2 bases and at J to 6 bases, leaving 6 bases not matched to a gene. Germline CDR1 SGHRS, CDR2 YFSETQ. The CDR3 spans 14 residues. CDR3 nucleotide sequence: TGCGCCAGCAGCTTTGGACAGGGAGGAGATGGCTACACCTTC. Translation gives CASSFGQGGDGYTF.

The V call is TRBV30, the J call TRBJ1-6; D might be TRBD1 (6 bases). The length of the CDR3 is 17 residues. V was pared by 0 bases and J by 3 bases, with 15 bases between. CDR1 and CDR2 from the germline V gene are GTSNPN and SVGIG (reference sequence). In DNA form, the CDR3 reads TGTGCCTGGAGTGTACAAGTGGGCAGGGGCTATAATTCACCCCTCCACTTT. This gives the protein CAWSVQVGRGYNSPLHF.

The genes are TRBV28 and TRBJ1-3; TRBD1 aligns across 7 bases. This CDR3 contains 16 residues. Per the germline V gene, CDR1 is MDHEN and CDR2 is SYDVKM. Trimming at V came to 5 bases and at J to 3 bases, leaving 10 bases not matched to a gene. The CDR3, as DNA: TGTGCCAGCAGTCCTACTGGGACAGATGTTGGAAACACCATATATTTT. Translation gives CASSPTGTDVGNTIYF.

The chain recombines TRBV5-1 with TRBJ2-1, with 7 bases fitting TRBD1. In germline, CDR1 is SGHRS, CDR2 YFSETQ. The CDR3 covers 15 residues. Trimming took 2 bases from V and 0 from J; bases not matched to a gene: 2. CDR3 residues: CASSLQGFSYNEQFF. DNA for the CDR3: TGCGCCAGCAGCTTACAGGGGTTCTCCTACAATGAGCAGTTCTTC.

This sequence joins TRBV20-1 and TRBJ2-1, with D unclear. Trimming took 8 bases from V and 6 from J, leaving 8 bases between them. Looked up from germline, CDR1 is DFQATT and CDR2 is SNEGSKA (reference sequence). CDR3 length: 10 amino acids. The CDR3 is CSTYSNEQFF. The CDR3 region has the DNA TGCAGTACATACAGCAATGAGCAGTTCTTC.

The chain combines TRBV7-6 with TRBJ2-7; D is perhaps TRBD2 (5 bases). The CDR3 consists of 14 residues. Trimming removed 5 bases from V and 4 bases from J, with 15 bases in between. Germline V gene sequence: CDR1 SGHVS, CDR2 FNYEAQ. For the CDR3, the DNA is TGTGCCAGCAGCGACGGGGAGTCAATTTACGAGCAGTACTTC. Its protein product is CASSDGESIYEQYF. The full variable domain, its missing parts supplied by reference TRBV7-6 and TRBJ2-7, is GAGVSQSPRYKVTKRGQDVALRCDPISGHVSLYWYRQALGQGPEFLTYFNYEAQQDKSGLPNDRFSAERPEGSISTLTIQRTEQRDSAMYRCASSDGESIYEQYFGPGTRLTVT.

The rearrangement joins TRBV6-5 to TRBJ2-2; 9 bases map to TRBD1. Germline trimming cut 7 bases from V and 2 bases from J; bases unmatched to any gene: 2. Germline-derived CDR1 and CDR2 are MNHEY and SVGAGI. CDR3 length: 14 residues. The CDR3 loop reads CASKDRGNTGELFF. CDR3 bases: TGTGCCAGCAAGGACAGGGGAAACACCGGGGAGCTGTTTTTT.

V usage is TRBV2 and J usage is TRBJ1-1; 7 bases are shared with TRBD1. CDR1 is SNHLY and CDR2 is FYNNEI in the germline V gene. There are 14 residues in the CDR3. The CDR3 bases are TGTGCAACCAAGAGGGACAGAGTGAACACTGAAGCTTTCTTT. This codes for CATKRDRVNTEAFF.

The chain combines TRBV29-1 with TRBJ1-4, with D possibly matching TRBD1 (5 bases). The germline CDR1 and CDR2 sequences are SQVTM and ANQGSEA. This CDR3 has 13 amino acids. Trimming pared 2 bases from V and 7 bases from J, leaving 11 bases between. CDR3 coding DNA: TGCAGCGTTGAATCGCCGGGGGGTGAAAAACTGTTTTTT. The encoded protein is CSVESPGGEKLFF.

The chain uses TRBV29-1 and TRBJ2-3, with TRBD2 identical over 7 bases. V was pared by 3 bases and J by 3 bases, with 6 bases of the junction left unmatched. Looked up from germline, CDR1 is SQVTM and CDR2 is ANQGSEA. The CDR3 loop spans 14 amino acids. CDR3 coding DNA: TGCAGCGTTGAGCGTCTAGCGGTAACAGATACGCAGTATTTT. This codes for CSVERLAVTDTQYF.

The chain has TRBV30 and TRBJ1-2; no firm D call. This CDR3 comprises 15 residues. The germline gives CDR1 GTSNPN, CDR2 SVGIG (reference sequence). Trimming took 4 bases from V and 2 from J, leaving 17 bases between them. The CDR3, as DNA: TGTGCCTGGAAAGACCCGGCCTCGGGGAACTATGGCTACACCTTC. Protein: CAWKDPASGNYGYTF.

The V gene is TRBV28, the J gene TRBJ1-2, with 8 bases fitting TRBD1. J lost 4 bases, V lost 8 bases, and 18 bases had no gene match. Germline lookup yields CDR1 MDHEN and CDR2 SYDVKM. The CDR3 contains 17 residues. Here the CDR3 reads CASLSRGRDRTAYGYTF. The CDR3 DNA sequence: TGTGCCAGCCTTTCCAGGGGGCGTGACCGTACAGCCTATGGCTACACCTTC.

The V and J genes are TRBV30 and TRBJ1-2, with TRBD1 identical over 8 bases. V shed 1 base, J shed 8 bases, and the junction held 0 bases outside the gene matches. CDR1 and CDR2 (germline): GTSNPN, SVGIG (reference sequence). The CDR3 has 11 amino acids. CDR3 bases: TGTGCCTGGAGTGGGGACAGGGGCTACACCTTC. Translating it yields CAWSGDRGYTF.

The rearrangement joins TRBV11-2 to TRBJ2-1, with 9 bases matching TRBD1. Germline CDR1 and CDR2: SGHAT and FQNNGV. The CDR3 spans 12 residues. V was pared by 3 bases and J by 14 bases, with 5 bases of the junction left unmatched. The CDR3 region is CASSFGTGREFF. The CDR3 bases are TGTGCCAGCAGCTTTGGGACAGGGCGGGAGTTCTTC. The full variable domain, its missing parts supplied by reference TRBV11-2 and TRBJ2-1, is EAGVAQSPRYKIIEKRQSVAFWCNPISGHATLYWYQQILGQGPKLLIQFQNNGVVDDSQLPKDRFSAERLKGVDSTLKIQPAKLEDSAVYLCASSFGTGREFFGPGTRLTVL.

The chain couples TRBV7-9 to TRBJ1-5; maybe TRBD1 (6 bases). The CDR3 covers 15 residues. V lost 7 bases, J lost 2 bases, and 15 bases lay in between. The germline V gene encodes CDR1 SEHNR and CDR2 FQNEAQ (reference sequence). The CDR3 protein is CASNITGCGNQPQHF. CDR3 bases: TGTGCCAGCAACATTACAGGGTGCGGCAATCAGCCCCAGCATTTT.

The gene calls are TRBV11-3 and TRBJ2-2; D is possibly TRBD2 (5 bases). The ends were cut back, 3 bases at V and 7 bases at J, with 9 bases in the middle. The CDR3 runs 13 residues. CDR1 SGHNT and CDR2 YENEEA come from the germline V gene. The CDR3 nucleotides are TGTGCCAGCAGCTTCCCCGGGAACGGGGAGCTGTTTTTT. Translated, it gives CASSFPGNGELFF.

The chain has TRBV6-1 and TRBJ1-3; D not resolved. The germline gives CDR1 MNHNS, CDR2 SASEGT. The length of the CDR3 is 15 residues. The V end lost 1 base, the J end lost 2 bases, and 9 bases lay between the germline ends. The CDR3 DNA sequence: TGTGCCAGCAGTGAAGTAGGGAGCCCTGGAAACACCATATATTTT. It encodes CASSEVGSPGNTIYF.

This rearrangement joins TRBV12-5 to TRBJ1-1, with a weak D call TRBD1 (6 bases). The germline V gene has CDR1 LGHNT and CDR2 FRNRAP. The ends were cut back, 4 bases at V and 8 bases at J, with 17 bases in the middle. The CDR3 totals 14 residues. The CDR3 sequence: CASGSSTGSYEAFF. The CDR3 DNA reads TGTGCTAGTGGTTCATCGACAGGCTCGTACGAAGCTTTCTTT.

The chain joins TRBV24-1 to TRBJ2-2; no clear D gene. The V end was cut by 12 bases, the J end by 5 bases, with 15 bases between. CDR1 is KGHDR, CDR2 SFDVKD, per germline. The CDR3 runs 13 residues. CDR3 sequence reads: CASRESPTGELFF. The CDR3 nucleotides read TGTGCCTCCCGAGAGTCGCCAACCGGGGAGCTGTTTTTT.

This clone was recorded a few times. J is TRBJ2-1 and V is TRBV11-2, with 9 bases aligning to TRBD2. The ends lost 5 bases at V and 8 bases at J; junction bases unmatched: 19. Looked up from germline, CDR1 is SGHAT and CDR2 is FQNNGV. The CDR3 has 18 residues. CDR3 protein: CASSPVRLAARQGYEQFF. In DNA, the CDR3 is TGTGCCAGCAGCCCTGTCCGACTAGCGGCCCGCCAAGGATATGAGCAGTTCTTC.

This rearrangement joins TRBV6-5 to TRBJ1-2; D not certain. CDR1 is MNHEY, CDR2 SVGAGI, per germline. V dropped 5 bases and J dropped 0 bases, with 7 bases sitting between them. There are 13 residues in the CDR3. The DNA for the CDR3 is TGTGCCAGCAGTCGGGAGGCTAACTATGGCTACACCTTC. Translated, it gives CASSREANYGYTF.

CDR3 sequence: CASSGGTGGELFF. CDR3 DNA: TGTGCCAGCAGCGGCGGTACGGGCGGGGAGCTGTTTTTT. The chain links TRBV11-2 to TRBJ2-2; D uncertain. The CDR3 loop spans 13 amino acids. Germline CDR1 and CDR2: SGHAT and FQNNGV. The ends were cut back, 5 bases at V and 7 bases at J, with 11 bases in the middle.

This clone was detected a few times. The chain recombines TRBV18 with TRBJ2-7; maybe TRBD2 (5 bases). V was cut by 4 bases and J by 2 bases, with 9 bases left in between. This CDR3 contains 13 residues. The V gene's germline CDR1 is KGHSH and CDR2 LQKENI. CDR3 nucleotide sequence: TGTGCCAGCTCACTGGGAGAGACCTACGAGCAGTACTTC. Protein sequence: CASSLGETYEQYF.